The 20 T cell receptor beta chains in this list originate from one sample, sequenced in a study of vaccination and CD4 T cells after COVID-19. No antigen is known for these receptors. Specified treatment: roughly ten-day PBMC culture with coronavirus spike peptide pools or control peptides (ViraFEST assay). Cultured CD4+ T cell DNA underwent sequencing with the Oncomine TCR Beta short-read assay. MiXCR was run by TCRdb on the PCR reads, yielding one entry per CDR3 protein. The table records about 11,000 distinct CDR3 sequences, approximately 70% of them present only once. Sample: CD4+ T cells from blood, cultured in vitro. The source is a human donor who had recovered from COVID-19.

This chain uses TRBV20-1 with TRBJ1-3; D uncertain. Germline CDR1 reads DFQATT; CDR2 reads SNEGSKA (reference sequence). V shed 0 bases and J shed 2 bases, with 8 bases lying between them. This CDR3 is built from 14 residues. The CDR3 loop reads CSAREGGPGNTIYF. The CDR3, as DNA: TGCAGTGCTAGAGAGGGTGGCCCTGGAAACACCATATATTTT.

By share, this clonotype counts as large (0.1 to 1%). The CDR3 sequence: CASKGQGAAIRNNSPLHF. DNA of the CDR3: TGTGCCAGTAAGGGCCAGGGGGCCGCTATTCGGAATAATTCACCCCTCCACTTT. V and J are TRBV19 and TRBJ1-6, with 8 bases matching TRBD1. From germline, CDR1 is LNHDA and CDR2 SQIVND (reference sequence). V lost 7 bases to trimming and J lost 5 bases; unmatched junction nucleotides: 16. This CDR3 is built from 18 residues.

This clonotype was picked up a small number of times. V gene TRBV24-1 combines with J gene TRBJ2-3; TRBD1 aligns across 9 bases. The germline V gene encodes CDR1 KGHDR and CDR2 SFDVKD. This CDR3 comprises 17 residues. The junction had 10 bases not matched to a gene; V was cut back by 5 bases and J by 2 bases. The CDR3 spells CATSATPGTGNTDTQYF. The CDR3 bases are TGTGCCACCAGTGCCACGCCCGGGACAGGGAACACAGATACGCAGTATTTT.

The rearrangement uses TRBV6-1 and TRBJ1-2; 9 nucleotides match TRBD1. The J segment lost 3 bases and the V segment lost 6 bases, leaving 2 bases of the junction unmatched. The CDR3 covers 13 residues. CDR1 is MNHNS and CDR2 is SASEGT in the germline V gene. The CDR3, as DNA: TGTGCCAGCAGCCGGGACAGGGACTATGGCTACACCTTC. Protein: CASSRDRDYGYTF.

V and J are TRBV27 and TRBJ1-4; possibly TRBD1 for D (6 bases). The V gene lost 7 bases and the J gene lost 5 bases, with 20 bases spanning the gap. The CDR3 runs to 16 residues. CDR1 is MNHEY, CDR2 SMNVEV, per germline (reference sequence). This CDR3 reads CASTELGGGENEKLFF. The CDR3 coding sequence is TGTGCCAGCACCGAACTAGGGGGAGGGGAAAATGAAAAACTGTTTTTT.

This chain uses TRBV20-1 with TRBJ1-1, with unresolved D. Trimming removed 6 bases at V and 4 bases at J, with 18 bases between. Germline V gene sequence: CDR1 DFQATT, CDR2 SNEGSKA (reference sequence). CDR3 length: 14 amino acids. The CDR3 loop is CSALKQSMFTEAFF. DNA for the CDR3: TGCAGTGCCCTAAAACAGAGTATGTTCACTGAAGCTTTCTTT.

This clonotype was counted a few times. CDR3 DNA sequence: TGTGCCAGCAGTCACCCCTCGGTCGGCAGCGAGACCCAGTACTTC. This translates into CASSHPSVGSETQYF. The V and J genes are TRBV6-1 and TRBJ2-5; D is ambiguous. Trimming pared 5 bases from V and 5 bases from J, leaving 18 bases between. The CDR3 runs to 15 residues. Per the germline V gene, CDR1 is MNHNS and CDR2 is SASEGT.

V is TRBV5-1 and J is TRBJ1-2; the match to TRBD1 covers 10 bases. Looked up from germline, CDR1 is SGHRS and CDR2 is YFSETQ. The CDR3 length is 15 residues. Trimming cost V 1 base and J 3 bases; bases outside gene matches: 3. The DNA of the CDR3 is TGCGCCAGCAGCTTGTTGGGGACAGGGGACTATGGCTACACCTTC. It yields the protein CASSLLGTGDYGYTF. Together with reference TRBV5-1 and TRBJ1-2, the CDR3 gives the full variable domain: KAGVTQTPRYLIKTRGQQVTLSCSPISGHRSVSWYQQTPGQGLQFLFEYFSETQRNKGNFPGRFSGRQFSNSRSEMNVSTLELGDSALYLCASSLLGTGDYGYTFGSGTRLTVV.

This clonotype was recorded once. Here the CDR3 DNA reads TGTGCCAGCAGCTTGTCCGGACAGGGGGCTTTTCAGGGGAGCAATCAGCCCCAGCATTTT. This gives the protein CASSLSGQGAFQGSNQPQHF. The J gene is TRBJ1-5, the V gene TRBV5-5; 11 bases align to TRBD1. Germline-derived CDR1 and CDR2 are SGHKS and YYEKEE (reference sequence). This CDR3 has 20 residues. Germline trimming cut 1 base from V and 1 base from J; bases unmatched to any gene: 13.

J is TRBJ2-3 and V is TRBV20-1, with a tentative D call TRBD2 (6 bases). V was shortened by 0 bases and J by 6 bases, with 16 bases between the two germline ends. From germline, CDR1 is DFQATT and CDR2 SNEGSKA (reference sequence). The length of the CDR3 is 15 residues. The CDR3 region has the DNA TGCAGTGCTAGAGACCCGAGCGGGTCGGGGGATACGCAGTATTTT. This gives the protein CSARDPSGSGDTQYF.

This clonotype turned up a few times. The chain couples TRBV12-3 or TRBV12-4 to TRBJ2-3; no firm D call. The CDR3 sequence is 14 residues long. V was trimmed by 2 bases and J by 5 bases, leaving 11 bases between them. The CDR3 DNA follows: TGTGCCAGCAGTTTACTCGGCACGGGAGATACGCAGTATTTT. This translates into CASSLLGTGDTQYF.

The gene calls are TRBV5-1 and TRBJ2-3; TRBD1 might be the D (5 bases). Germline V gives CDR1 SGHRS, CDR2 YFSETQ. The length of the CDR3 is 15 residues. Trimming took off 4 bases at V and 4 bases at J, with 16 bases between the two ends. CDR3 sequence reads: CASSHSRGAADTQYF. CDR3 sequence (DNA): TGCGCCAGCAGCCACTCTAGGGGTGCCGCAGATACGCAGTATTTT. Full variable domain (outside the CDR3, taken from reference TRBV5-1 and TRBJ2-3): KAGVTQTPRYLIKTRGQQVTLSCSPISGHRSVSWYQQTPGQGLQFLFEYFSETQRNKGNFPGRFSGRQFSNSRSEMNVSTLELGDSALYLCASSHSRGAADTQYFGPGTRLTVL.

The J gene is TRBJ2-1, the V gene TRBV19, with D unresolved. The CDR3 extends over 12 amino acids. V was clipped by 8 bases and J by 10 bases, with 15 bases between them. The germline gives CDR1 LNHDA, CDR2 SQIVND (reference sequence). The CDR3 loop reads CASSHLGLEQFF. CDR3 nucleotides: TGTGCCAGTTCCCATCTGGGGTTGGAGCAGTTCTTC.

This clonotype appeared a few times. J is TRBJ1-2 and V is TRBV20-1; D is unclear. This CDR3 comprises 15 residues. The V end lost 3 bases, the J end lost 7 bases, and 21 bases lay between the germline ends. The germline V gene encodes CDR1 DFQATT and CDR2 SNEGSKA (reference sequence). As DNA, the CDR3 is TGCAGTGCTAGCTTTTCTAGGGCCGTGGCGGGTGGCTACACCTTC. Encoded protein: CSASFSRAVAGGYTF.

This clonotype appeared a few times. This chain connects TRBV27 to TRBJ2-3; D is possibly TRBD2 (5 bases). The V end was cut by 2 bases, the J end by 4 bases, with 10 bases between. The CDR3 has 14 residues. Looked up from germline, CDR1 is MNHEY and CDR2 is SMNVEV (reference sequence). CDR3 bases: TGTGCCAGCAGTTTAGGAGGTGGGTCAGATACGCAGTATTTT. Translated: CASSLGGGSDTQYF.

The CDR3 loop reads CASRSPRGGYTF. The CDR3 DNA is TGTGCCAGCAGGTCCCCTAGGGGTGGCTACACCTTC. V is TRBV6-1 and J is TRBJ1-2; tentatively, D is TRBD1 (5 bases). The CDR3 has 12 residues. The germline V gene has CDR1 MNHNS and CDR2 SASEGT. V shed 6 bases and J shed 7 bases, with 12 bases lying between them.

The chain is built from TRBV5-6 and TRBJ1-2; D unresolved. Trimming removed 3 bases at V and 0 bases at J, with 15 bases between. CDR1 is SGHDT and CDR2 is YYEEEE in the germline V gene. This CDR3 has 16 amino acids. The CDR3 reads CASSSLMEIANYGYTF. CDR3 bases: TGTGCCAGCAGCTCCCTTATGGAAATAGCTAACTATGGCTACACCTTC. The variable domain in full, with the rest retrieved from reference TRBV5-6 and TRBJ1-2, is DAGVTQSPTHLIKTRGQQVTLRCSPKSGHDTVSWYQQALGQGPQFIFQYYEEEERQRGNFPDRFSGHQFPNYSSELNVNALLLGDSALYLCASSSLMEIANYGYTFGSGTRLTVV.

The chain carries TRBV25-1 and TRBJ1-4, with 11 bases lining up with TRBD1. The length of the CDR3 is 14 residues. CDR1 and CDR2 from the germline V gene are MGHDK and SYGVNS. The V gene end was trimmed by 7 bases and the J gene end by 7 bases; junction bases not matched to a gene: 5. The CDR3 DNA sequence: TGTGCCAGCACCCGGACAGGGGGCGCTGAAAAACTGTTTTTT. Translation gives CASTRTGGAEKLFF.

This sequence joins TRBV7-6 and TRBJ1-1; no reliable D call. This CDR3 has 14 residues. The V end was cut by 0 bases, the J end by 2 bases, with 7 bases between. Germline assignment: CDR1 SGHVS and CDR2 FNYEAQ. The CDR3: CASSLAEVNTEAFF. The CDR3 coding sequence is TGTGCCAGCAGCTTAGCTGAGGTAAACACTGAAGCTTTCTTT.

This chain links TRBV3-1 with TRBJ2-7; D is unclear. Germline CDR1 is LGHDT and CDR2 is YNNKEL (reference sequence). The CDR3 consists of 14 residues. Trimming removed 0 bases at V and 6 bases at J, with 12 bases between. As DNA, the CDR3 is TGTGCCAGCAGCCAAGATAGGTGGCTGGCCGAGCAGTACTTC. Translating gives CASSQDRWLAEQYF.